This T cell receptor (beta chain) was identified during a study of shared clonotypes between healthy human individuals. Clones were read by immunoSEQ multiplex PCR, and TCRdb kept only the in-frame ones, dropping some. The sample lists millions of clones; over 85% were seen once. The CDR3 consists of 15 residues. The germline CDR1 and CDR2 sequences are SGHDT and YYEEEE. The germline V and J ends were trimmed by 6 bases and 2 bases, with 18 bases remaining between them. Sequencing input: naive CD4+ T cells from PBMCs. Subset noted: CD45RA+ positively selected. The TCR comes from a man aged 18 to 35 in good health. Some clones in this sample may be carry-over from other donors' samples. V gene TRBV5-6 combines with J gene TRBJ2-7, with D possibly TRBD2 on 6 matching bases. The CDR3 nucleotides are TGTGCCAGCACCCGCCCGGGACTCCTTCCCTACGAGCAGTACTTC. Its translation is CASTRPGLLPYEQYF.